This T cell receptor beta chain was sequenced for a study of shared clonotypes between healthy human individuals. Assay: immunoSEQ multiplex PCR; the TCRdb copy retains only in-frame clones and omits some. This sample has roughly 2.5 million clones, with around nine tenths found just once. This receptor was taken from a man aged 18 to 30 in good health. Material for sequencing was naive CD4+ T cells sorted from blood. Subset reported: CD45RA+ positively selected.

DNA for the CDR3: TGCGCCACCCGGCGTCTTCAGGGGGCTAGCACAGATACGCAGTATTTT. This gives the protein CATRRLQGASTDTQYF. The gene calls are TRBV5-1 and TRBJ2-3; 8 positions agree with TRBD1. Germline V gives CDR1 SGHRS, CDR2 YFSETQ. This CDR3 has 16 amino acids. The ends lost 9 bases at V and 0 bases at J; junction bases unmatched: 12.